These 9 T cell receptor beta chains were sequenced from one sample in a study of cytomegalovirus exposure and HLA in healthy donors. Primers included in the PCR were 60 Vbeta and 13 Jbeta primers. Only in-frame clones appear in the TCRdb table, and some are missing; sequencing was by immunoSEQ multiplex PCR. The data contain over 150,000 clones, around 80% of them singletons. Sequencing was done on a sample of PBMCs. These receptors were collected from a woman aged 55 to 70 in good health and CMV-seropositive.

The CDR3 spells CASSLPGPGTTYEQYF. Written as DNA, the CDR3 is TGTGCCAGCAGCTTACCGGGACCCGGGACAACCTACGAGCAGTACTTC. V usage is TRBV28 and J usage is TRBJ2-7, with D possibly TRBD1 on 6 matching bases. The CDR3 has 16 amino acids. V was trimmed by 6 bases and J by 2 bases, leaving 20 bases between them. CDR1 and CDR2 from the germline V gene are MDHEN and SYDVKM. The variable domain in full, completed from reference TRBV28 and TRBJ2-7, reads DVKVTQSSRYLVKRTGEKVFLECVQDMDHENMFWYRQDPGLGLRLIYFSYDVKMKEKGDIPEGYSVSREKKERFSLILESASTNQTSMYLCASSLPGPGTTYEQYFGPGTRLTVT.

This rearrangement joins TRBV5-1 to TRBJ1-1; TRBD1 matches 9 bases. V lost 4 bases and J lost 5; bases outside the gene matches: 9. In germline, CDR1 is SGHRS, CDR2 YFSETQ. This CDR3 region has 15 residues. In DNA form, the CDR3 reads TGCGCCAGCAGCGTTTCGGGACAGGGAAGGACTGAAGCTTTCTTT. Translation gives CASSVSGQGRTEAFF. Full variable domain (rest looked up from reference TRBV5-1 and TRBJ1-1): KAGVTQTPRYLIKTRGQQVTLSCSPISGHRSVSWYQQTPGQGLQFLFEYFSETQRNKGNFPGRFSGRQFSNSRSEMNVSTLELGDSALYLCASSVSGQGRTEAFFGQGTRLTVV.

The rearrangement links TRBV10-1 to TRBJ2-5; 11 bases agree with TRBD1. The J call may be in error: the DNA end matches TRBJ2-7 better. The CDR3 is made up of 17 amino acids. CDR1 is WNHNN, CDR2 SYGVQD, per germline (reference sequence). CDR3 residues: CASIGQGAAAGVYEQYF. CDR3 DNA sequence: TGCGCCAGCATTGGACAGGGGGCTGCGGCTGGAGTTTACGAGCAGTACTTC.

The chain is built from TRBV13 and TRBJ1-2; D remains ambiguous. The V end was cut by 1 base, the J end by 3 bases, with 12 bases between. The germline CDR1 and CDR2 sequences are PRHDT and FYEKMQ (reference sequence). This CDR3 contains 15 residues. As DNA, the CDR3 is TGTGCCAGCAGCTTAGTATCTCCTCGGGACTATGGCTACACCTTC. Its protein product is CASSLVSPRDYGYTF.

The chain couples TRBV4-2 to TRBJ2-5, with 10 positions matching TRBD1. Germline V gene data show CDR1 as LGHNA and CDR2 as YNFKEQ. This CDR3 has 15 residues. The V and J ends lost 1 base and 5 bases, in that order; junction bases with no gene match: 4. The CDR3 region has the DNA TGTGCCAGCAGCCAAGGGACAGGGGGGCGGGAGACCCAGTACTTC. Translated: CASSQGTGGRETQYF.

The chain joins TRBV27 to TRBJ2-5; TRBD2 aligns across 7 bases. V shed 5 bases, J shed 6 bases, and the junction held 9 bases outside the gene matches. The CDR3 loop spans 14 amino acids. Per germline, CDR1 MNHEY and CDR2 SMNVEV (reference sequence). The CDR3 DNA sequence: TGTGCCAGCAGTCCTGGACTAGGTGGGCAGACCCAGTACTTC. Its translation is CASSPGLGGQTQYF.

The chain employs TRBV2 and TRBJ2-6; no clear D gene. The CDR3 is made up of 14 amino acids. Germline values: CDR1 SNHLY, CDR2 FYNNEI. V gave up 2 bases and J gave up 0 bases, with 2 bases separating them. This CDR3 reads CASSELSGANVLTF. In DNA, the CDR3 is TGTGCCAGCAGTGAACTCTCTGGGGCCAACGTCCTGACTTTC.

This sequence joins TRBV7-2 and TRBJ2-7, with 9 positions matching TRBD1. CDR1 is SGHTA and CDR2 is FQGNSA in the germline V gene. V shed 1 base, J shed 3 bases, and the junction held 1 base outside the gene matches. The CDR3 length is 14 residues. The CDR3 is CASSLETGGYEQYF. CDR3 sequence (DNA): TGTGCCAGCAGCTTAGAGACAGGGGGCTACGAGCAGTACTTC.

This sequence joins TRBV19 and TRBJ2-7; tentatively, D is TRBD1 (5 bases). Germline V gene data show CDR1 as LNHDA and CDR2 as SQIVND (reference sequence). The CDR3 extends over 17 amino acids. Trimming left V 6 bases short and J 5 bases short, with 26 bases between. The CDR3 loop reads CASSPKTRQQGAHEQYF. The CDR3, as DNA: TGTGCCAGTAGCCCCAAGACCCGGCAGCAGGGTGCCCACGAGCAGTACTTC.